A single count supports the clone carrying this T cell receptor beta chain. The CDR3 contains 14 residues. Germline V gives CDR1 MGHRA, CDR2 YSYEKL. Trimming removed 0 bases at V and 4 bases at J, with 9 bases between. This specimen comes from a study of blood T cell repertoires in COVID-19. In the original workflow: Amplification of reference gene primers provided the estimated nucleated cell counts. The table came from immunoSEQ multiplex PCR; TCRdb's copy has only in-frame clones and leaves some out. From that table come the V and J calls and clone size; the DNA was used to work out D and trimming. The data contain roughly 260,000 clones, under 85% of them singletons.

Sequenced: peripheral blood. This TCR was sampled from a woman aged 40 to 55 with active or convalescent COVID-19. This chain joins TRBV4-1 and TRBJ2-5, with a weak D call TRBD1 (5 bases). CDR3 sequence reads: CASSQDPGRETQYF. The CDR3 coding sequence is TGCGCCAGCAGCCAAGATCCAGGGCGAGAGACCCAGTACTTC.